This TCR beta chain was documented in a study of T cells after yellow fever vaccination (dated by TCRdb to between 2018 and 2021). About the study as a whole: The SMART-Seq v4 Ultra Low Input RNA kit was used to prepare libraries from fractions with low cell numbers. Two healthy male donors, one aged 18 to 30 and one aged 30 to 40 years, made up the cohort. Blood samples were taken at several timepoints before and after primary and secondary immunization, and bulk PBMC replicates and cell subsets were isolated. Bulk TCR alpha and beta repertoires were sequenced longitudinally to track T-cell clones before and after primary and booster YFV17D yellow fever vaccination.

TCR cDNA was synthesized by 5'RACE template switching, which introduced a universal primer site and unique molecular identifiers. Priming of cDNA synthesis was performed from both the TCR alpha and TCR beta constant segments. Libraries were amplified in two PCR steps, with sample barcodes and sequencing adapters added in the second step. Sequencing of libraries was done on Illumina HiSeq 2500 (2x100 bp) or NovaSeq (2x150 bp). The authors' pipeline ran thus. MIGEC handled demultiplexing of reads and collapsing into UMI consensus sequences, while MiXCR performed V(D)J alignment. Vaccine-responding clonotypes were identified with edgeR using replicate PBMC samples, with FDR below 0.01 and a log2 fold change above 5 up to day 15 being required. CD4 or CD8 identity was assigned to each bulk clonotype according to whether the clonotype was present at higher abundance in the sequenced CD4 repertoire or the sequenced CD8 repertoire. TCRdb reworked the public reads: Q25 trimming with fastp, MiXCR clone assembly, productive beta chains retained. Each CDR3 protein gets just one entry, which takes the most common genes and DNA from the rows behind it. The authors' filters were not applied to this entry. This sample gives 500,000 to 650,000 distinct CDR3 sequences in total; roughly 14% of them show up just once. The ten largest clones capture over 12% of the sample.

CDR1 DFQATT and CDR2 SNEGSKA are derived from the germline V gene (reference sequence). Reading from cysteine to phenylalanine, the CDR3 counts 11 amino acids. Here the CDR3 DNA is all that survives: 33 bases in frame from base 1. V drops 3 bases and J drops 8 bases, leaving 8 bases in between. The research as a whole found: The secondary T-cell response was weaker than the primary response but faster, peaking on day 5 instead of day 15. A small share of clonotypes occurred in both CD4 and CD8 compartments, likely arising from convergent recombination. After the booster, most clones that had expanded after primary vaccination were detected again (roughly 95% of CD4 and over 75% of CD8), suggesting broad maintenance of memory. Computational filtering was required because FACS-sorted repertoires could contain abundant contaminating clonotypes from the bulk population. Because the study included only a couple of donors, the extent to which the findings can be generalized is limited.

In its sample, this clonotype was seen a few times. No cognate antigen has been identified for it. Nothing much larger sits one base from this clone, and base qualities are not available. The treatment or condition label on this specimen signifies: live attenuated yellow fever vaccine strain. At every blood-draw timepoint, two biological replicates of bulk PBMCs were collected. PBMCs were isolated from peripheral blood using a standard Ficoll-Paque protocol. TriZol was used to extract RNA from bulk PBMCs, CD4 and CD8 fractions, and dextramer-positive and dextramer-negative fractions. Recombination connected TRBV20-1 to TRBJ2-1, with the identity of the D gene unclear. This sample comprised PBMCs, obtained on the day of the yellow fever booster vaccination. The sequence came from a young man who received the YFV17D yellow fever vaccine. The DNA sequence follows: TGCAGTGCTAGGCCCCGGGATGAGCAGTTCTTC. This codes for CSARPRDEQFF.